The clone carrying this T cell receptor beta chain was seen many times. This entry is derived from a study of read filtering for tumor transcriptome and immune sequencing. Molecular barcoded adaptors covering alpha/delta and beta/gamma chains were used on roughly 400 ng RNA. In TCRdb, the reads were re-called with MiXCR into one record per CDR3 protein. Altogether 130,000 or so distinct CDR3 sequences are present, about 13% being singletons, with the ten largest covering 8.4%. The CDR3 spans 13 residues. With 0 bases removed from V and 0 bases from J, the gap between germline ends came to 3 bases. Germline-derived CDR1 and CDR2 are SGHKS and YYEKEE (reference sequence).

This sequence was found in a donor aged 40 or over with multiple myeloma. Sequenced input: a population of CD138-negative cells sorted from bone marrow. The chain carries TRBV5-5 and TRBJ1-2, with no clear D. CDR3 in DNA: TGTGCCAGCAGCTTGGCCCCTAACTATGGCTACACCTTC. As protein: CASSLAPNYGYTF.